Shown below are 19 T cell receptor beta chains from a single sample sequenced in a study of T cell repertoires in cytomegalovirus infection. TCRdb itself ran the reads through MiXCR, one entry per CDR3 protein. The repertoire holds roughly 860,000 distinct CDR3 sequences, with approximately 30% as singletons. Their cognate antigens are unknown. The sequenced sample was cultured CD8+ T cells from PBMCs, obtained from culture after CMV antigen stimulation. The receptors were gathered from a human donor in good health (CMV status not recorded). Some clones in this sample may be carry-over from other donors' samples.

This clonotype showed up just a few times. The V call is TRBV7-6, the J call TRBJ2-6; the D gene is possibly TRBD2 (6 bases). Germline loops: CDR1 SGHVS, CDR2 FNYEAQ. This CDR3 has 15 residues. Trimming took off 8 bases at V and 0 bases at J, with 11 bases between the two ends. CDR3 DNA: TGTGCCAGCGGGGACGGGGGCTCTGGGGCCAACGTCCTGACTTTC. Translated, it gives CASGDGGSGANVLTF.

There are many counts of this clonotype. The chain links TRBV7-9 to TRBJ1-5; TRBD1 matches at 7 bases. The CDR3 spans 16 residues. Germline V CDR1 and CDR2: SEHNR, FQNEAQ (reference sequence). V trimming: 5 bases; J trimming: 0 bases; junction bases outside the gene matches: 7. CDR3 bases: TGTGCCAGCAGCCCCGGACAGGAGCATAGCAATCAGCCCCAGCATTTT. Protein sequence: CASSPGQEHSNQPQHF.

This clonotype was picked up a small number of times. The chain carries TRBV24-1 and TRBJ2-3; the D is unclear. The V end lost 4 bases, the J end lost 5 bases, and 9 bases lay between the germline ends. CDR3 length equals 13 residues. Germline V CDR1 and CDR2: KGHDR, SFDVKD. CDR3 amino acids: CATSDRLEDTQYF. The CDR3 coding sequence is TGTGCCACCAGTGACCGACTTGAAGATACGCAGTATTTT.

V gene TRBV7-9 combines with J gene TRBJ2-5; 9 bases are a match to TRBD2. CDR1 is SEHNR, CDR2 FQNEAQ, per germline (reference sequence). The V and J ends lost 6 bases and 2 bases, in that order; junction bases with no gene match: 7. CDR3 length: 15 amino acids. The CDR3 loop reads CASRQTSGTQETQYF. CDR3 nucleotide sequence: TGTGCCAGCAGACAGACTAGCGGAACTCAAGAGACCCAGTACTTC.

This clonotype was seen ten or more times. The chain couples TRBV6-5 to TRBJ1-1; D gene unclear. The CDR3 length is 13 residues. CDR1 MNHEY and CDR2 SVGAGI come from the germline V gene. V lost 3 bases and J 1 base, leaving 6 bases between the germline ends. CDR3 DNA: TGTGCCAGCAGTTATGGTCGGAACACTGAAGCTTTCTTT. Translated, it gives CASSYGRNTEAFF.

The table lists this clonotype with a count of one. The chain has TRBV28 and TRBJ1-5; D remains unclear. The germline V gene has CDR1 MDHEN and CDR2 SYDVKM. V lost 3 bases to trimming and J lost 7 bases, with 13 bases between them. The CDR3 sequence is 14 residues long. The CDR3 is CASSFFGSWQPQHF. The CDR3 DNA reads as TGTGCCAGCAGTTTCTTCGGTTCTTGGCAGCCCCAGCATTTT.

Only a few counts were recorded for this clonotype. The rearrangement uses TRBV7-9 and TRBJ1-2; no firm D call. CDR3 length equals 13 residues. The germline CDR1 and CDR2 sequences are SEHNR and FQNEAQ (reference sequence). Trimming shortened V by 3 bases and J by 8 bases, and 13 bases separated the two germline ends. DNA for the CDR3: TGTGCCAGCAGCTTGGACCCCAGCTACGGCTACACCTTC. Encoded protein: CASSLDPSYGYTF.

This clonotype has a handful of counts. This chain uses TRBV6-2 or TRBV6-3 with TRBJ2-7; TRBD1 matches 8 bases. From germline, CDR1 is MNHEY and CDR2 SVGEGT. V lost 6 bases to trimming and J lost 4 bases; unmatched junction nucleotides: 8. The CDR3 consists of 14 residues. The CDR3 DNA reads as TGTGCCAGCAGCCGGACAGGGAAGGGGTACGAGCAGTACTTC. Amino acids: CASSRTGKGYEQYF.

This clonotype was seen a handful of times. The chain recombines TRBV7-6 with TRBJ2-7; tentative D call: TRBD1 (5 bases). CDR3 length: 15 amino acids. Trimming took off 1 base at V and 2 bases at J, with 12 bases between the two ends. Germline V gene sequence: CDR1 SGHVS, CDR2 FNYEAQ. In DNA form, the CDR3 reads TGTGCCAGCAGCTTAGGGCCAGGGCAGGCCTACGAGCAGTACTTC. It specifies CASSLGPGQAYEQYF.

The rearrangement joins TRBV12-3 or TRBV12-4 to TRBJ1-1, with D tentatively TRBD1 (5 bases). V lost 5 bases and J lost 8, with 15 bases in between. This CDR3 region has 13 residues. This CDR3 reads CASSPGTFLEAFF. CDR3 nucleotides: TGTGCCAGCAGTCCGGGGACGTTTTTGGAAGCTTTCTTT.

This chain uses TRBV24-1 with TRBJ2-5, with D possibly being TRBD1 (5 bases). CDR1 is KGHDR, CDR2 SFDVKD, per germline. The CDR3 is 14 amino acids. V was clipped by 3 bases and J by 1 base, with 8 bases between them. CDR3: CATSDVGAQETQYF. The CDR3 bases are TGTGCCACCAGTGATGTTGGGGCCCAAGAGACCCAGTACTTC.

This clonotype was detected ten times or more. The chain has TRBV7-9 and TRBJ1-4; the match to TRBD1 covers 11 bases. V lost 6 bases to trimming and J lost 8 bases; unmatched junction nucleotides: 8. There are 15 residues in the CDR3. The germline V gene has CDR1 SEHNR and CDR2 FQNEAQ (reference sequence). The CDR3 is CASSPGQGAGEKLFF. In nucleotides, the CDR3 is TGTGCCAGCAGTCCCGGACAGGGGGCAGGCGAAAAACTGTTTTTT.

The V gene is TRBV5-4, the J gene TRBJ1-5; D is uncertain. Per germline, CDR1 SGHNT and CDR2 YYREEE (reference sequence). Trimming cost V 4 bases and J 3 bases, with 11 bases left between them. The CDR3 consists of 14 residues. The DNA for the CDR3 is TGTGCCAGCAGCGCTCCGGGAACCAATCAGCCCCAGCATTTT. Encoded protein: CASSAPGTNQPQHF.

V gene TRBV10-3 combines with J gene TRBJ1-5; 8 bases fit TRBD1. This CDR3 spans 13 amino acids. Trimming cost V 11 bases and J 6 bases; bases outside gene matches: 9. CDR1 ENHRY and CDR2 SYGVKD come from the germline V gene. The CDR3 DNA sequence: TGTGCCTCCCAAGGACAGGGAAGTCAGCCCCAGCATTTT. It is translated as CASQGQGSQPQHF.

The J gene is TRBJ2-1, the V gene TRBV18, with a possible D match to TRBD1 (6 bases). CDR3 length equals 15 residues. Germline V gene lookup returns CDR1 KGHSH and CDR2 LQKENI. Trimming took 5 bases from V and 4 from J, leaving 15 bases between them. CDR3 nucleotides: TGTGCCAGCTCAACCCAGGACAGTGATTACAATGAGCAGTTCTTC. It is translated as CASSTQDSDYNEQFF.

This chain joins TRBV20-1 and TRBJ1-2; no reliable D call. The germline V gene has CDR1 DFQATT and CDR2 SNEGSKA (reference sequence). CDR3 length: 13 amino acids. The ends were cut back, 4 bases at V and 5 bases at J, with 14 bases in the middle. The CDR3 is CSATHSTLYGYTF. The CDR3 bases are TGCAGTGCTACGCACTCAACACTGTATGGCTACACCTTC.

This clonotype was seen many times. CDR3 region: CASSLDAIRDRGGGANVLTF. CDR3 DNA sequence: TGTGCCAGCAGCTTAGACGCTATCCGGGACAGGGGGGGTGGGGCCAACGTCCTGACTTTC. The rearrangement links TRBV7-9 to TRBJ2-6; 11 positions agree with TRBD1. The ends lost 1 base at V and 3 bases at J; junction bases unmatched: 11. The CDR3 is 20 residues long. Per the germline V gene, CDR1 is SEHNR and CDR2 is FQNEAQ (reference sequence).

The chain couples TRBV19 to TRBJ1-1; D ambiguous. CDR3 length equals 13 residues. The germline V and J ends were trimmed by 2 bases and 8 bases, with 12 bases remaining between them. Per germline, CDR1 LNHDA and CDR2 SQIVND (reference sequence). The CDR3 loop is CASSIFAAREAFF. The CDR3 nucleotides read TGTGCCAGTAGTATATTCGCTGCAAGGGAAGCTTTCTTT.

The rearrangement joins TRBV18 to TRBJ1-5; possibly TRBD1 for D (5 bases). The CDR3 covers 15 residues. In germline, CDR1 is KGHSH, CDR2 LQKENI. V gave up 5 bases and J gave up 3 bases, with 14 bases separating them. The CDR3 nucleotides are TGTGCCAGCTCAGGTGACAGACGGGACAATCAGCCCCAGCATTTT. Its translation is CASSGDRRDNQPQHF.